A single T cell receptor (beta chain) is shown here with its context. The antigen remains undetermined. Amplification targeted TCR beta CDR3 regions from RNA transcripts. HTBI primers were the set used in a first-round RT-PCR of the TCR CDR3. TCRdb ran MiXCR on the multiplex PCR reads and lists one entry per CDR3 protein. The sample carries about 360,000 distinct CDR3 sequences, 15% to 20% recorded once. The entry originates in a study of T cells in Graves' hyperthyroidism and ophthalmopathy. Germline loops: CDR1 MGHRA, CDR2 YSYEKL. The V end was cut by 0 bases, the J end by 5 bases, with 11 bases between. The CDR3 contains 15 residues. Study-wide results and limits: For ophthalmopathy, model prediction preceded onset by a median about six months.

The study excluded patients with uncontrolled infection, other autoimmune disease, pregnancy or lactation. The chain joins TRBV4-1 to TRBJ1-5; maybe TRBD1 (5 bases). The source material was blood. The clonotype comes from a woman aged 18-29 years with Graves' hyperthyroidism. CDR3 sequence reads: CASSQDREEDQPQHF. The DNA of the CDR3 is TGCGCCAGCAGCCAAGACAGGGAAGAGGATCAGCCCCAGCATTTT.